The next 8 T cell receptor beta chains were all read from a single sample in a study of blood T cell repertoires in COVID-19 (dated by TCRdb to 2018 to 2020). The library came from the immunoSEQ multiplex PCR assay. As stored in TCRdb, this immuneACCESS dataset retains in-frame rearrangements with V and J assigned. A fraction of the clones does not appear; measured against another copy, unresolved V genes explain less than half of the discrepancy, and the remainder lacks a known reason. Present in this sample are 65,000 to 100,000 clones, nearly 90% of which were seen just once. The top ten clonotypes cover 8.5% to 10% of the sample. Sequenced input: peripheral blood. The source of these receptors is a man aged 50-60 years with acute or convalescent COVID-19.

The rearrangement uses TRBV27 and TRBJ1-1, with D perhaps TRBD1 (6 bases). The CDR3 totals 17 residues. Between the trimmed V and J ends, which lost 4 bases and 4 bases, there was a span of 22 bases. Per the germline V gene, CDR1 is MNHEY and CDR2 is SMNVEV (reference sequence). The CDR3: CASSSWEGGSSSTEAFF. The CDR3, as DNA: TGTGCCAGCAGTTCCTGGGAGGGGGGAAGTAGTAGCACTGAAGCTTTCTTT.

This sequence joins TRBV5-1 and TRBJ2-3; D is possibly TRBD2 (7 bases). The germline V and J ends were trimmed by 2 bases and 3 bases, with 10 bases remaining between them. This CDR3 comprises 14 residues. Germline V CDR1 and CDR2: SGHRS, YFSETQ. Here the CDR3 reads CASSFGGLTDTQYF. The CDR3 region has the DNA TGCGCCAGCAGCTTCGGGGGGCTTACAGATACGCAGTATTTT.

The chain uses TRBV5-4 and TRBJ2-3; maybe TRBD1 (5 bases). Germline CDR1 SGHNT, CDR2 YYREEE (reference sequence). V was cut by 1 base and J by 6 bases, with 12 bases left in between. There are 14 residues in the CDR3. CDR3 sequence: CASSLFDSGDTQYF. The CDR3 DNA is TGTGCCAGCAGCTTGTTCGACAGTGGGGATACGCAGTATTTT.

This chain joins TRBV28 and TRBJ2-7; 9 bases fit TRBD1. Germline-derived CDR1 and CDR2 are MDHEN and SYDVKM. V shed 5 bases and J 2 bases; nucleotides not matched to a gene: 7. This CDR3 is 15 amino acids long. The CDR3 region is CASSTPGQGPYEQYF. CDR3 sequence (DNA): TGTGCCAGCAGTACACCGGGACAGGGACCCTACGAGCAGTACTTC.

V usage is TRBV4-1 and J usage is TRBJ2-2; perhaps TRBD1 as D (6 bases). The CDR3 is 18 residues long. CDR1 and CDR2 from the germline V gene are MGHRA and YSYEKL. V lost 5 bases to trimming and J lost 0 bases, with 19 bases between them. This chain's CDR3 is CASSTETGPFANTGELFF. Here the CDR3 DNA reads TGCGCCAGCAGCACCGAGACAGGTCCTTTCGCGAACACCGGGGAGCTGTTTTTT.

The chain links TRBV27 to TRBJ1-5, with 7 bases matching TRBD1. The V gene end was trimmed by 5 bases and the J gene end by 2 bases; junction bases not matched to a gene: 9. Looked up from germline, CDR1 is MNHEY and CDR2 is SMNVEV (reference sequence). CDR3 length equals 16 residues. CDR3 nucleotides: TGTGCCAGCAGTCCCCGACAGGGCGTTGGCAATCAGCCCCAGCATTTT. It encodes CASSPRQGVGNQPQHF.

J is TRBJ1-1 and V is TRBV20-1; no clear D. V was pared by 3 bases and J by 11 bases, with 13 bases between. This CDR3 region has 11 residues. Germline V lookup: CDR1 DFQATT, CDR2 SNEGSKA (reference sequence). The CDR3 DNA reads TGCAGTGCTAGCCTCCGGACGGGGGCTTTCTTT. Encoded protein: CSASLRTGAFF.

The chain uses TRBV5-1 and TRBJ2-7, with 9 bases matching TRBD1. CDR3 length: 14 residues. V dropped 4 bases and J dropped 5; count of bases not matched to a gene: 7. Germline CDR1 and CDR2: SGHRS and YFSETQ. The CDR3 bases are TGCGCCAGCAGCCCGAGGACAGGGGACGACGAGCAGTACTTC. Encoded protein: CASSPRTGDDEQYF.